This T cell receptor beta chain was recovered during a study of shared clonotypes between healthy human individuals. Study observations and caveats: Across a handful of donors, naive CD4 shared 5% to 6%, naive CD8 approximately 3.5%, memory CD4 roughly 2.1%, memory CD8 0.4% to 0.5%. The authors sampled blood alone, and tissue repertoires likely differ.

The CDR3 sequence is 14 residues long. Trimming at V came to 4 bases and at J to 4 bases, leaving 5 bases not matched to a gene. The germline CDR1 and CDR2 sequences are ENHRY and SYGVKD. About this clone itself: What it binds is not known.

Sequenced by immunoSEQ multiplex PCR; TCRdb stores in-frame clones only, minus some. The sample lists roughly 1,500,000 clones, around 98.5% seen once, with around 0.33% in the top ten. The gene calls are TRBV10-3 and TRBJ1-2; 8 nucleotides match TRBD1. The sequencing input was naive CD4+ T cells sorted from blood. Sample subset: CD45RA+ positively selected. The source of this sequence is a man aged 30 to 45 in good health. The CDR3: CAISATGGRYGYTF. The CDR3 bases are TGTGCCATCAGTGCTACAGGGGGACGCTATGGCTACACCTTC.